The clone carrying this T cell receptor beta chain was picked up a small number of times. Antigen unknown. This sample stems from a study of blood T cells in healthy people across ages. Per sample, no less than 6 micrograms of total RNA were extracted. General observations from the study: Higher diversity, along with more naive CD4+ cells, distinguished long-lived donors from aged donors.

Sample-barcoded 5' priming and a J-beta primer mix drove a second PCR of about 6 to 11 cycles. TCRdb processed the 5' RACE reads anew with MiXCR; each CDR3 protein has one entry. The table has about 770,000 distinct CDR3 sequences, around two fifths seen once. This receptor was obtained from a man in his 60s in good health. The sample comprised blood.

The CDR3 is CSAWAGSNNEQFF. In DNA, the CDR3 is TGCAGTGCGTGGGCAGGGAGCAACAATGAGCAGTTCTTC. The chain couples TRBV20-1 to TRBJ2-1, with D perhaps being TRBD1 or TRBD2 (5 bases each). V was cut by 6 bases and J by 5 bases, with 14 bases left in between. This CDR3 spans 13 amino acids. The germline V gene has CDR1 DFQATT and CDR2 SNEGSKA (reference sequence).